The rows below give T cell receptor beta chains drawn from one sample of a study of radiation and T cells in renal cell carcinoma. Repertoires were generated with immunoSEQ multiplex PCR, while TCRdb's copy carries only in-frame clones and drops some. The sample records around 16,000 clones, 55% to 60% being singletons. Sample: tumor tissue, taken from a patient whose treatment was nephrectomy without radiotherapy. The source is a man aged 45 to 65 with renal cell carcinoma. Each CDR3 is given with its conserved first and last residue. The D gene is left open where the match is weak. Some rows have no size entry. The others give once, few or many, or a class for an expanded clone.

D,J,size,V,CDR3,DNA
NA,TRBJ1-5,NA,TRBV6-5,CASSYSKVQPQHF,TGTGCCAGCAGTTACTCGAAAGTGCAGCCCCAGCATTTT
NA,TRBJ2-6,NA,TRBV7-2,CASSFRDSGANVLTF,TGTGCCAGCAGCTTCCGGGACTCTGGGGCCAACGTCCTGACTTTC
NA,TRBJ2-7,NA,TRBV28,CASSRSYEQYF,TGTGCCAGCAGTCGCTCCTACGAGCAGTACTTC
NA,TRBJ2-1,NA,TRBV5-5,CASSLGRDQQFF,TGTGCCAGCAGCTTGGGGCGAGATCAGCAGTTCTTC
TRBD1,TRBJ2-1,NA,TRBV5-1,CASSLGGTGWPVPNNEQFF,TGCGCCAGCAGCTTGGGCGGGACAGGGTGGCCGGTACCTAACAATGAGCAGTTCTTC
NA,TRBJ1-5,medium-sized,TRBV7-8,CASSPSVRQTSNQPQHF,TGTGCCAGCAGCCCCTCCGTCAGGCAAACTAGCAATCAGCCCCAGCATTTT
TRBD2,TRBJ2-1,many,TRBV2,CASSVEAGGPYEQFF,TGTGCCAGCAGTGTAGAAGCGGGAGGGCCCTATGAGCAGTTCTTC
TRBD1,TRBJ2-7,NA,TRBV10-3,CASSTSGTGNVEQYF,TGTGCCAGCAGTACCTCCGGGACAGGGAATGTCGAGCAGTACTTC
NA,TRBJ1-2,NA,TRBV6-1,CASSEEDNPNYGYTF,TGTGCCAGCAGTGAGGAGGACAACCCTAACTATGGCTACACCTTC
TRBD1,TRBJ2-7,NA,TRBV6-6,CASSTSGTGNVEQYF,TGTGCCAGCAGTACCTCCGGGACAGGGAATGTCGAGCAGTACTTC